This T cell receptor beta chain was recorded in a study of T cells in Graves' hyperthyroidism and ophthalmopathy. The V end lost 3 bases, the J end lost 2 bases, and 13 bases lay between the germline ends. CDR1 and CDR2 from the germline V gene are SGHDN and FVKESK. This CDR3 comprises 16 residues. RNA transcripts served as the template for amplifying TCR beta CDR3 regions. In the first-round RT-PCR of the TCR CDR3, the HTBI primer set was used. TCRdb recomputed calls from the multiplex PCR reads with MiXCR, one row per CDR3 protein. The sample has 500,000 to 600,000 distinct CDR3 sequences; 16% are singletons. There are a few counts of this clonotype.

V is TRBV14 and J is TRBJ2-2; possibly TRBD2 for D (6 bases). The source material was blood. The origin of this receptor is a woman aged 18-35 years with Graves' hyperthyroidism. The DNA of the CDR3 is TGTGCCAGCAGCCAGGCCGGGACTTATAACACCGGGGAGCTGTTTTTT. Translating gives CASSQAGTYNTGELFF.